The 10 T cell receptor beta chains below come from one sample, sequenced in a study of OX40 agonist ivuxolimab in advanced cancers. Method: immunoSEQ multiplex PCR; TCRdb's copy keeps in-frame clones and lacks some. The repertoire holds 40,000 to 45,000 clones, with about 87% as singletons. The sequenced sample was CD4+ or CD8+ T cells sorted from blood, obtained in a trial of the OX40 agonist ivuxolimab. The receptors were gathered from an adult with an advanced solid tumor such as melanoma, head and neck, liver or kidney cancer.

The J gene is TRBJ2-5, the V gene TRBV2; TRBD1 might be the D (7 bases). V was trimmed by 10 bases and J by 2 bases, leaving 17 bases between them. Per the germline V gene, CDR1 is SNHLY and CDR2 is FYNNEI. This CDR3 is built from 14 residues. DNA for the CDR3: TGTGCCAACAGGAGGGGACAGCGGCAAGAGACCCAGTACTTC. Translation: CANRRGQRQETQYF.

The CDR3 nucleotides are TGTGCCAGCAGCTTAGGGGATCGGGCCTACCAAGAGACCCAGTACTTC. Translation gives CASSLGDRAYQETQYF. The V gene is TRBV11-2, the J gene TRBJ2-5; no firm D call. Germline assignment: CDR1 SGHAT and CDR2 FQNNGV. The CDR3 covers 16 residues. V lost 1 base, J lost 0 bases, and 12 bases lay in between.

The rearrangement uses TRBV5-1 and TRBJ2-1, with 10 bases lining up with TRBD2. Germline V gives CDR1 SGHRS, CDR2 YFSETQ. The length of the CDR3 is 16 residues. The junction had 17 bases not matched to a gene; V was cut back by 9 bases and J by 8 bases. The CDR3 loop reads CATSLSGRAGGHEQFF. The CDR3 bases are TGCGCCACTTCCTTGAGCGGGAGGGCCGGGGGGCATGAGCAGTTCTTC.

This chain links TRBV30 with TRBJ1-1; D is unresolved. This CDR3 is built from 15 residues. Trimming took off 4 bases at V and 1 base at J, with 16 bases between the two ends. Germline V gene data show CDR1 as GTSNPN and CDR2 as SVGIG (reference sequence). CDR3 nucleotides: TGTGCCTGGATCAAAGCCGGACTGCAGAACACTGAAGCTTTCTTT. Translating it yields CAWIKAGLQNTEAFF.

The rearrangement uses TRBV28 and TRBJ2-5, with 9 bases lining up with TRBD1. Looked up from germline, CDR1 is MDHEN and CDR2 is SYDVKM. CDR3 size: 16 residues. J gave up 2 bases and V 7 bases, and 11 bases lay outside the gene matches. The CDR3 loop reads CASILSAGQGQETQYF. The CDR3 DNA sequence: TGTGCCAGCATCCTCTCCGCGGGACAGGGACAAGAGACCCAGTACTTC.

The rearrangement joins TRBV15 to TRBJ1-5; D is undetermined. CDR3 length: 18 residues. CDR1 LNHNV and CDR2 YYDKDF come from the germline V gene (reference sequence). V was shortened by 1 base and J by 0 bases, with 16 bases between the two germline ends. The CDR3 protein is CATSRVLHSRNSNQPQHF. In DNA, the CDR3 is TGTGCCACCAGCAGAGTCTTGCACAGTCGAAATAGCAATCAGCCCCAGCATTTT.

This clone is categorized as medium-sized. This chain links TRBV29-1 with TRBJ1-2; D unclear. The CDR3 is 11 residues long. The V and J ends lost 7 bases and 3 bases respectively, with 9 bases between them. Per the germline V gene, CDR1 is SQVTM and CDR2 is ANQGSEA. CDR3 DNA sequence: TGCAGCGCCCTTGAGGACTATGGCTACACCTTC. Its protein product is CSALEDYGYTF.

The chain recombines TRBV5-1 with TRBJ2-6; unclear D gene. CDR3 length equals 17 residues. V lost 0 bases and J lost 0, with 10 bases in between. The V gene's germline CDR1 is SGHRS and CDR2 YFSETQ. CDR3 nucleotides: TGCGCCAGCAGCTTGGATAATAGTCCCTCTGGGGCCAACGTCCTGACTTTC. This sequence encodes CASSLDNSPSGANVLTF.

The rearrangement joins TRBV6-1 to TRBJ2-7; 8 nucleotides agree with TRBD2. J lost 7 bases, V lost 0 bases, and 2 bases had no gene match. This CDR3 contains 13 residues. Germline values: CDR1 MNHNS, CDR2 SASEGT. The CDR3 here is CASSEAASGEQYF. CDR3 in DNA: TGTGCCAGCAGTGAAGCGGCTAGCGGGGAGCAGTACTTC.

The chain recombines TRBV27 with TRBJ2-1, with a tentative D call TRBD2 (6 bases). From germline, CDR1 is MNHEY and CDR2 SMNVEV (reference sequence). V was shortened by 7 bases and J by 4 bases, with 23 bases between the two germline ends. This CDR3 spans 17 amino acids. The CDR3 nucleotides read TGTGCCAGCACCCAATGGGGGTGGGAGGCTCGATACAATGAGCAGTTCTTC. This gives the protein CASTQWGWEARYNEQFF.